The rows below give T cell receptor beta chains drawn from one sample of a study of blood T cell repertoires in COVID-19. The data were produced by immunoSEQ multiplex PCR, yet TCRdb's version contains in-frame clones alone and is incomplete. The sample shows about 240,000 clones, about 85% of them seen only once. Sample: peripheral blood. The receptors were sampled from a man aged 60 to 75 who had recovered from COVID-19. CDR3s include the opening cysteine and the closing phenylalanine or tryptophan. Fields, in order: D gene, J gene, clone size, V gene, CDR3 protein, CDR3 DNA. D genes are given only for firm matches. Rows may omit the clone size; those that give it use once, few, many or a size class.

D: TRBD1
J: TRBJ2-7
size: NA
V: TRBV9
CDR3: CASSVGTEISYEQYF
DNA: TGTGCCAGCAGCGTCGGGACAGAGATCTCCTACGAGCAGTACTTC

D: NA
J: TRBJ2-2
size: NA
V: TRBV12-3/TRBV12-4
CDR3: CASSFLLTGELFF
DNA: TGTGCCAGCAGTTTCCTTCTAACCGGGGAGCTGTTTTTT

D: TRBD1
J: TRBJ2-7
size: NA
V: TRBV11-2
CDR3: CASSLVGGDEQYF
DNA: TGTGCCAGCAGCTTAGTAGGGGGCGACGAGCAGTACTTC

D: NA
J: TRBJ2-3
size: NA
V: TRBV29-1
CDR3: CSVVGGGTDTQYF
DNA: TGCAGCGTTGTCGGAGGAGGCACAGATACGCAGTATTTT

D: TRBD2
J: TRBJ2-3
size: NA
V: TRBV5-1
CDR3: CASRRGGTDTQYF
DNA: TGCGCCAGCAGGCGGGGGGGCACAGATACGCAGTATTTT

D: NA
J: TRBJ2-1
size: NA
V: TRBV7-6
CDR3: CASSLAWAPRPGDEQFF
DNA: TGTGCCAGCAGCTTAGCCTGGGCTCCTCGGCCGGGGGATGAGCAGTTCTTC

D: TRBD1
J: TRBJ2-2
size: NA
V: TRBV3-1/TRBV3-2
CDR3: CASSRDRGYSGELFF
DNA: TGTGCCAGCAGCCGGGACAGGGGGTATTCCGGGGAGCTGTTTTTT

D: NA
J: TRBJ1-4
size: NA
V: TRBV6-6
CDR3: CASSYKTGREEKLFF
DNA: TGTGCCAGCAGTTACAAGACAGGACGAGAGGAAAAACTGTTTTTT

D: NA
J: TRBJ1-1
size: once
V: TRBV30
CDR3: CAWSWASNTEAFF
DNA: TGTGCCTGGAGTTGGGCCTCGAACACTGAAGCTTTCTTT

D: NA
J: TRBJ1-3
size: NA
V: TRBV7-2
CDR3: CASSPRVRPRGNTIYF
DNA: TGTGCCAGCAGCCCCCGGGTCCGACCTCGGGGAAACACCATATATTTT

D: NA
J: TRBJ2-7
size: NA
V: TRBV9
CDR3: CASSVDGVSSEQYF
DNA: TGTGCCAGCAGCGTAGACGGGGTTTCAAGCGAGCAGTACTTC

D: NA
J: TRBJ1-6
size: NA
V: TRBV15
CDR3: CATSRVGSQYNSPLHF
DNA: TGTGCCACCAGCAGAGTCGGGTCGCAGTATAATTCACCCCTCCACTTT

D: NA
J: TRBJ1-1
size: NA
V: TRBV6-5
CDR3: CASSYKFSSTEAFF
DNA: TGTGCCAGCAGTTACAAGTTTTCGAGCACTGAAGCTTTCTTT

D: TRBD1
J: TRBJ2-3
size: NA
V: TRBV7-7
CDR3: CASSLTGGVTDTQYF
DNA: TGTGCCAGCAGCTTGACAGGGGGCGTCACAGATACGCAGTATTTT

D: TRBD1
J: TRBJ1-1
size: NA
V: TRBV18
CDR3: CASSPFLGQGKDTEAFF
DNA: TGTGCCAGCTCACCTTTTCTCGGACAGGGAAAAGACACTGAAGCTTTCTTT

D: TRBD1
J: TRBJ1-1
size: NA
V: TRBV5-1
CDR3: CASSLAGQENTEAFF
DNA: TGCGCCAGCAGCTTGGCCGGACAGGAGAACACTGAAGCTTTCTTT

D: TRBD1
J: TRBJ1-6
size: NA
V: TRBV5-1
CDR3: CASSVGQYSYNSPLHF
DNA: TGCGCCAGCAGTGTGGGACAGTACTCCTATAATTCACCCCTCCACTTT

D: NA
J: TRBJ2-7
size: NA
V: TRBV7-9
CDR3: CASSFSQASYEQYF
DNA: TGTGCCAGCAGCTTTTCGCAGGCCTCCTACGAGCAGTACTTC

D: TRBD1
J: TRBJ1-2
size: NA
V: TRBV6-5
CDR3: CASSLGTGRGGYTF
DNA: TGTGCCAGCAGTCTTGGGACAGGGCGAGGCGGCTACACCTTC

D: NA
J: TRBJ1-3
size: NA
V: TRBV9
CDR3: CASTQTSSGNTIYF
DNA: TGTGCCAGCACCCAGACAAGCTCTGGAAACACCATATATTTT

D: TRBD1
J: TRBJ1-2
size: NA
V: TRBV19
CDR3: CASSRQGASYGYTF
DNA: TGTGCCAGTAGTCGACAGGGGGCCAGCTATGGCTACACCTTC

D: NA
J: TRBJ1-6
size: NA
V: TRBV11-3
CDR3: CASSLGTENSPLHF
DNA: TGTGCCAGCAGCTTAGGCACAGAGAATTCACCCCTCCACTTT

D: NA
J: TRBJ1-6
size: NA
V: TRBV27
CDR3: CASRPGLYSPLHF
DNA: TGTGCCAGCAGACCGGGACTGTATTCACCCCTCCACTTT

D: NA
J: TRBJ2-1
size: NA
V: TRBV7-9
CDR3: CASSLDLGRHNEQFF
DNA: TGTGCCAGCAGCTTGGACCTGGGGCGCCACAATGAGCAGTTCTTC

D: TRBD1
J: TRBJ2-3
size: NA
V: TRBV11-2
CDR3: CASSLSGRDRGRDTQYF
DNA: TGTGCCAGCAGCCTATCAGGAAGGGACAGGGGGCGGGATACGCAGTATTTT